This is a list of T cell receptor beta chains from one sample in a study of Tregs in tolerant kidney transplant recipients. Method: immunoSEQ multiplex PCR; TCRdb's copy keeps in-frame clones and lacks some. This sample has about 88,000 clones, with around 94% found just once. Sequences were obtained from CD8+ T cells from blood. The origin of the receptors is a human donor in good health. The CDR3 runs from the conserved cysteine through the conserved F or W. A D gene is named only where the DNA matches it firmly. Clone size is not always given. Where it is, it says once, few, many or a class for expanded clones.

>TRBJ1-1|TRBV5-6|-|-
CASKIGGARTEAFF
TGTGCCAGCAAAATCGGAGGGGCAAGGACTGAAGCTTTCTTT
>TRBJ1-1|TRBV4-2|-|TRBD1
CASRDRDRGGGTEAFF
TGTGCCAGCAGAGACCGGGACAGGGGTGGAGGTACTGAAGCTTTCTTT
>TRBJ2-7|TRBV2|-|TRBD2
CASSPSGMPYEQYF
TGTGCCAGCAGTCCTAGCGGGATGCCCTACGAGCAGTACTTC
>TRBJ2-1|TRBV10-2|-|-
CASRTYRDEQFF
TGCGCCAGCAGAACTTACAGGGATGAGCAGTTCTTC
>TRBJ1-2|TRBV5-1|once|-
CASSLGDTHYGYTF
TGCGCCAGCAGCTTAGGAGACACCCACTATGGCTACACCTTC
>TRBJ2-7|TRBV6-5|-|-
CASSYWDGISSYEQYF
TGTGCCAGCAGTTACTGGGATGGGATAAGCTCCTACGAGCAGTACTTC
>TRBJ1-6|TRBV9|-|-
CASSINRVNSPLHF
TGTGCCAGCAGCATCAACAGGGTAAATTCACCCCTCCACTTT
>TRBJ2-5|TRBV11-2|-|TRBD2
CASSSLAGETYQETQYF
TGTGCCAGCAGCTCCCTGGCGGGGGAAACCTACCAAGAGACCCAGTACTTC
>TRBJ1-5|TRBV7-9|-|-
CASSFVTSGESNQPQHF
TGTGCCAGCAGCTTCGTAACCTCAGGGGAGAGCAATCAGCCCCAGCATTTT
>TRBJ2-1|TRBV15|-|-
CATSRTADYNEQFF
TGTGCCACCAGCAGAACAGCGGATTACAATGAGCAGTTCTTC
>TRBJ2-5|TRBV6-1|-|-
CASSGSSVPLQETQYF
TGTGCCAGCAGTGGCTCTTCTGTCCCCCTTCAAGAGACCCAGTACTTC
>TRBJ2-7|TRBV2|once|-
CASSAIRDVPYEQYF
TGTGCCAGCAGTGCTATCCGGGACGTCCCCTACGAGCAGTACTTC
>TRBJ2-1|TRBV7-6|-|TRBD2
CASSLPSGGSYNEQFF
TGTGCCAGCAGCTTACCTAGCGGGGGCTCCTACAATGAGCAGTTCTTC
>TRBJ2-7|TRBV6-5|-|-
CASSSGSSSYEQYF
TGTGCCAGCAGTTCGGGGTCGAGCTCCTACGAGCAGTACTTC
>TRBJ1-1|TRBV4-1|-|-
CASSRNAGTQAFF
TGCGCCAGCAGCCGTAATGCCGGGACTCAAGCTTTCTTT
>TRBJ2-5|TRBV18|-|TRBD1
CASSRTGDQETQYF
TGTGCCAGCTCACGGACAGGGGACCAAGAGACCCAGTACTTC
>TRBJ2-2|TRBV27|-|TRBD1
CASYRTGNTGELFF
TGTGCCAGCTATAGGACAGGGAACACCGGGGAGCTGTTTTTT
>TRBJ1-1|TRBV2|-|-
CASSPNVMGTDEAFF
TGTGCCAGCAGTCCCAATGTAATGGGGACCGATGAAGCTTTCTTT
>TRBJ2-3|TRBV5-5|-|-
CASSLFTDTQYF
TGTGCCAGCAGCTTGTTCACAGATACGCAGTATTTT
>TRBJ2-7|TRBV4-1|-|-
CASSQEEGEWGASSYEQYF
TGCGCCAGCAGCCAAGAAGAAGGGGAGTGGGGGGCGAGCTCCTACGAGCAGTACTTC
>TRBJ2-1|TRBV7-7|-|TRBD2
CASSLTSGTGEQFF
TGTGCCAGCAGCCTGACTAGCGGCACGGGTGAGCAGTTCTTC
>TRBJ2-5|TRBV9|once|TRBD2
CASSVSGGSGETQYF
TGTGCCAGCAGCGTTAGCGGGGGGTCGGGTGAGACCCAGTACTTC
>TRBJ2-2|TRBV7-9|-|-
CASSSFTGELFF
TGTGCCAGCAGCTCCTTCACCGGGGAGCTGTTTTTT
>TRBJ2-5|TRBV7-9|-|-
CASSLIWGNDQETQYF
TGTGCCAGCAGCTTAATTTGGGGGAACGATCAAGAGACCCAGTACTTC
>TRBJ1-2|TRBV9|-|TRBD1
CASSVDDPGTGGIYF
TGTGCCAGCAGCGTAGACGACCCCGGGACAGGGGGGATCTACTTC
>TRBJ2-3|TRBV29-1|-|-
CSGDENTDTQYF
TGCAGCGGGGACGAGAACACAGATACGCAGTATTTT
>TRBJ1-1|TRBV4-1|-|TRBD1
CASRFTRDSLKRAFF
TGCGCCAGCAGGTTCACTAGGGACAGCCTTAAGAGGGCTTTCTTT
>TRBJ2-2|TRBV4-1|-|-
CASSQEPAANTGELFF
TGCGCCAGCAGCCAAGAGCCAGCAGCGAACACCGGGGAGCTGTTTTTT
>TRBJ1-2|TRBV27|-|-
CASGTTNYGYTF
TGTGCCTCGGGGACCACTAACTATGGCTACACCTTC
>TRBJ1-4|TRBV19|-|-
CASSPGTATNEKLFF
TGTGCCAGTAGTCCTGGGACGGCAACTAATGAAAAACTGTTTTTT
>TRBJ2-7|TRBV18|-|TRBD2
CASSPPTGGRESYEQYF
TGTGCCAGCTCACCCCCGACGGGCGGGAGGGAATCCTACGAGCAGTACTTC
>TRBJ2-5|TRBV19|-|TRBD1
CASSKTDREETQYF
TGTGCCAGTAGTAAGACGGACAGGGAAGAGACCCAGTACTTC
>TRBJ1-1|TRBV7-7|-|TRBD1
CASSLVRGLWEAEAFF
TGTGCTAGCAGCTTAGTCAGGGGGCTATGGGAGGCTGAAGCTTTCTTT
>TRBJ1-3|TRBV6-1|-|-
CASQGKEGNTIYF
TGTGCCAGCCAGGGGAAGGAAGGAAACACCATATATTTT
>TRBJ2-7|TRBV7-6|-|TRBD1
CASSLATGVYEQYF
TGTGCCAGCAGCTTAGCGACAGGGGTCTACGAGCAGTACTTC
>TRBJ2-3|TRBV5-1|-|-
CASSSPGPPTRGDTQYF
TGCGCCAGCAGCTCGCCGGGACCACCTACCAGAGGTGATACGCAGTATTTT
>TRBJ2-7|TRBV5-5|-|TRBD2
CASSSGTPLAGYEQYF
TGTGCCAGCAGCTCCGGGACCCCCTTAGCGGGTTACGAGCAGTACTTC
>TRBJ1-4|TRBV6-5|-|-
CASRAGFATNEKLFF
TGTGCCAGCAGAGCAGGGTTTGCAACTAATGAAAAACTGTTTTTT
>TRBJ2-1|TRBV18|-|-
CASSPGYNEQFF
TGTGCCAGCTCACCAGGCTACAATGAGCAGTTCTTC
>TRBJ1-6|TRBV7-9|-|-
CASSWWGKGYRENSPLHF
TGTGCCAGCAGCTGGTGGGGGAAGGGTTACAGGGAGAATTCACCCCTCCACTTT
>TRBJ1-5|TRBV28|few|-
CASSLSGNQPQHF
TGTGCCAGCAGTTTATCGGGCAATCAGCCCCAGCATTTT
>TRBJ1-2|TRBV5-6|-|-
CASSAGDYGYTF
TGTGCCAGCAGTGCCGGGGACTATGGCTACACCTTC
>TRBJ2-3|TRBV7-8|-|-
CASSLRGSADTQYF
TGTGCCAGCAGCTTACGGGGTAGCGCAGATACGCAGTATTTT
>TRBJ2-5|TRBV21-1|few|-
CASPLAGEETQYF
TGTGCCAGCCCTCTAGCGGGAGAAGAGACCCAGTACTTC
>TRBJ2-2|TRBV27|once|-
CASSLGRGWGELFF
TGTGCCAGCAGTTTGGGCAGGGGCTGGGGGGAGCTGTTTTTT
>TRBJ2-3|TRBV12-5|-|TRBD2
CASGPRGGERDTQYF
TGTGCTAGTGGCCCCCGGGGGGGCGAGCGCGATACGCAGTATTTT
>TRBJ2-1|TRBV5-4|-|-
CASSRRQAPYNEQFF
TGTGCCAGCAGCAGAAGACAGGCACCATACAATGAGCAGTTCTTC
>TRBJ2-3|TRBV7-9|-|TRBD1
CASSPRDRDIDTQYF
TGTGCCAGCAGCCCCCGGGACAGGGATATAGATACGCAGTATTTT
>TRBJ1-2|TRBV5-4|-|TRBD1
CASSVGGEVYGYTF
TGTGCCAGCAGTGTAGGGGGCGAGGTATATGGCTACACCTTC
>TRBJ1-1|TRBV6-1|-|-
CASRADGHTEAFF
TGTGCCAGCAGGGCCGACGGTCACACTGAAGCTTTCTTT
>TRBJ1-1|TRBV19|-|TRBD1
CASKATGVWNTEAFF
TGTGCCAGTAAGGCCACAGGGGTCTGGAACACTGAAGCTTTCTTT
>TRBJ1-2|TRBV4-2|-|-
CASSQALVSYGYTF
TGTGCCAGCAGCCAAGCTCTGGTTAGCTATGGCTACACCTTC
>TRBJ2-3|TRBV15|-|TRBD2
CATSRDRGGRADTQYF
TGTGCCACCAGCAGAGATCGGGGGGGGCGCGCAGATACGCAGTATTTT
>TRBJ2-7|TRBV7-9|-|-
CASSRDPDSVYEQYF
TGTGCCAGCAGCCGCGATCCGGACAGCGTATACGAGCAGTACTTC